The T cell receptor beta chain described here comes from a study of OX40 agonist ivuxolimab in advanced cancers. The overall study: Aged roughly 23 to 90 with a mean of 60 years, they were roughly 83% male.

Trimming cost V 8 bases and J 0 bases, with 11 bases left between them. CDR1 LNHNV and CDR2 YYDKDF come from the germline V gene (reference sequence). This CDR3 contains 14 residues. Assay: immunoSEQ multiplex PCR; the TCRdb copy retains only in-frame clones and omits some. The sample yields 30,000 to 45,000 clones, 74% seen once. This clone was detected only once. The clonotype originates from an adult with an advanced solid tumor such as melanoma, head and neck, liver or kidney cancer. Sequenced material: CD4+ or CD8+ T cells sorted from blood, taken in a trial of the OX40 agonist ivuxolimab. J is TRBJ2-1 and V is TRBV15; weak D call: TRBD2 (6 bases). The CDR3 sequence is CATFGTDSYNEQFF. The DNA of the CDR3 is TGTGCCACCTTTGGGACTGACTCCTACAATGAGCAGTTCTTC.